The clone carrying this T cell receptor (beta chain) occurred a few times. The antigen is not known. The use of a sample-barcoded 5' primer and a J-beta primer mix characterized a second PCR of 7 to 11 cycles. TCRdb processed the 5' RACE reads anew with MiXCR; each CDR3 protein has one entry. The data show about a million distinct CDR3 sequences, roughly 43% seen once. These data originate in a study of blood T cells in healthy people across ages. The CDR3 runs to 14 residues. With V trimmed by 3 bases and J by 5 bases, 6 bases remained unmatched. The V gene's germline CDR1 is GTSNPN and CDR2 SVGIG (reference sequence). Study results and caveats: A roughly linear fall in TCR beta diversity per million T cells was seen with increasing age. Since the PBMCs were unsorted, naive and antigen-experienced cells could not be conclusively compared. Naive CD4+ cells and diversity were both higher in long-lived donors than in aged donors.

The sequencing sample was made of blood. The sequence derives from a man aged 25 to 40 in good health. The chain has TRBV30 and TRBJ2-1; 8 bases match TRBD1. CDR3 sequence: CAWSRTGWDNEQFF. CDR3 nucleotides: TGTGCCTGGAGCCGGACAGGGTGGGACAATGAGCAGTTCTTC.